Following are 31 T cell receptor beta chains from one sample sequenced in a study of cytomegalovirus exposure and HLA in healthy donors listed by TCRdb under 2017. Library prep was done by the immunoSEQ multiplex PCR assay. The multiplex PCR relied on a mix of 60 forward primers for TCR Vbeta segments and 13 reverse primers for TCR Jbeta segments. TCRdb took this table from immuneACCESS and kept in-frame rearrangements with V and J called. Such tables lack part of the clones; where checked against another copy, unresolved V genes explain under half of the gap, and the rest is unexplained. This sample holds about 180,000 clones; around 74% were observed only once. Clones ranked in the top ten supply 2.9% of the sample. Sequenced: PBMCs. These TCRs come from a male donor in good health and CMV-seronegative.

This chain uses TRBV5-1 with TRBJ1-5; perhaps TRBD1 as D (5 bases). There are 15 residues in the CDR3. Germline CDR1 is SGHRS and CDR2 is YFSETQ. The ends were cut back, 1 base at V and 5 bases at J, with 13 bases in the middle. CDR3 region: CASSLSPGHHQPQHF. For the CDR3, the DNA is TGCGCCAGCAGCTTGAGCCCAGGGCATCATCAGCCCCAGCATTTT.

This chain joins TRBV28 and TRBJ2-1; 7 positions match TRBD1. Looked up from germline, CDR1 is MDHEN and CDR2 is SYDVKM. Germline trimming cut 8 bases from V and 6 bases from J; bases unmatched to any gene: 13. The CDR3 spans 15 residues. The chain's CDR3 is CASAPHSTGVNEQFF. DNA of the CDR3: TGTGCCAGCGCCCCCCACAGTACAGGGGTCAATGAGCAGTTCTTC.

The chain employs TRBV5-4 and TRBJ2-1; TRBD2 matches 8 bases. Losses at the gene ends were 0 bases for V and 8 bases for J; bases not matched to a gene: 7. The CDR3 covers 15 residues. The V gene's germline CDR1 is SGHNT and CDR2 YYREEE (reference sequence). CDR3 DNA sequence: TGTGCCAGCAGCTTGGCGGCGGGGGGCCTCCATGAGCAGTTCTTC. Encoded protein: CASSLAAGGLHEQFF.

The chain couples TRBV5-4 to TRBJ1-5; perhaps TRBD1 as D (6 bases). Germline values: CDR1 SGHNT, CDR2 YYREEE (reference sequence). The V end was cut by 0 bases, the J end by 1 base, with 8 bases between. This CDR3 comprises 15 residues. CDR3 loop: CASSLGGQSNQPQHF. In DNA form, the CDR3 reads TGTGCCAGCAGCTTGGGTGGACAGAGCAATCAGCCCCAGCATTTT.

This clone turned up a few times. The genes are TRBV5-1 and TRBJ1-5, with D perhaps matching TRBD1 (5 bases). Germline values: CDR1 SGHRS, CDR2 YFSETQ. V lost 7 bases and J 2 bases, leaving 22 bases between the germline ends. CDR3 length: 17 amino acids. The CDR3 loop reads CASGPGPGGAGNQPQHF. The DNA for the CDR3 is TGCGCCAGCGGACCCGGTCCTGGCGGGGCCGGCAATCAGCCCCAGCATTTT.

CDR3 amino acids: CASSPPGQTSGNTIYF. The CDR3 nucleotides are TGTGCCAGCAGTCCCCCCGGACAAACCTCTGGAAACACCATATATTTT. The chain has TRBV28 and TRBJ1-3; D perhaps matches TRBD1 (5 bases). The CDR3 loop spans 16 amino acids. Trimming left V 5 bases short and J 0 bases short, with 14 bases between. Germline values: CDR1 MDHEN, CDR2 SYDVKM.

The V gene is TRBV9, the J gene TRBJ1-2, with D maybe TRBD1 (5 bases). Germline lookup yields CDR1 SGDLS and CDR2 YYNGEE. V was clipped by 0 bases and J by 3 bases, with 18 bases between them. This CDR3 has 17 amino acids. The CDR3 coding sequence is TGTGCCAGCAGCGTAGCTCCCTCGGGGGAGGGTTACTATGGCTACACCTTC. It encodes CASSVAPSGEGYYGYTF. Full variable domain (remainder filled in from reference TRBV9 and TRBJ1-2): DSGVTQTPKHLITATGQRVTLRCSPRSGDLSVYWYQQSLDQGLQFLIQYYNGEERAKGNILERFSAQQFPDLHSELNLSSLELGDSALYFCASSVAPSGEGYYGYTFGSGTRLTVV.

V is TRBV6-1 and J is TRBJ2-5; TRBD1 might be the D (6 bases). The CDR3 loop spans 14 amino acids. V was pared by 4 bases and J by 3 bases, with 12 bases between. Germline loops: CDR1 MNHNS, CDR2 SASEGT. In DNA form, the CDR3 reads TGTGCCAGCAGTGGCTCTCCAGGGGAAGAGACCCAGTACTTC. Its protein product is CASSGSPGEETQYF.

The chain employs TRBV6-6 and TRBJ1-5; no reliable D call. Between the trimmed V and J ends, which lost 3 bases and 0 bases, there was a span of 9 bases. The CDR3 consists of 15 residues. Germline lookup yields CDR1 MNHNY and CDR2 SVGAGI (reference sequence). CDR3 DNA: TGTGCCAGCAGTTATGGCCCCAATAGCAATCAGCCCCAGCATTTT. Its translation is CASSYGPNSNQPQHF.

V usage is TRBV25-1 and J usage is TRBJ2-5, with no clear D. The J call is uncertain, as TRBJ2-7 better fits the DNA end. This CDR3 contains 11 residues. Germline V gene sequence: CDR1 MGHDK, CDR2 SYGVNS. In nucleotides, the CDR3 is TGTGCCAGCAGCCCCTCCTACGAGCAGTACTTC. Translated, it gives CASSPSYEQYF.

The chain has TRBV28 and TRBJ1-5, with D perhaps matching TRBD1 (6 bases). V was trimmed by 10 bases and J by 6 bases, leaving 19 bases between them. The CDR3 is 14 residues long. The germline CDR1 and CDR2 sequences are MDHEN and SYDVKM. CDR3 sequence: CATRAQGSGQPQHF. CDR3 nucleotides: TGTGCCACCAGGGCCCAGGGGTCGGGTCAGCCCCAGCATTTT.

The chain employs TRBV19 and TRBJ1-2; no definite D call. With 3 bases removed from V and 2 bases from J, the gap between germline ends came to 10 bases. This CDR3 is 14 amino acids long. Germline lookup yields CDR1 LNHDA and CDR2 SQIVND (reference sequence). The CDR3 DNA reads as TGTGCCAGTAGTATCCGGGGTACCAACTATGGCTACACCTTC. The encoded protein is CASSIRGTNYGYTF.

This clone has a handful of counts. Additional DNA sequences in this sample encode the identical CDR3. J is TRBJ1-3 and V is TRBV9, with D tentatively TRBD1 (6 bases). The ends were cut back, 0 bases at V and 4 bases at J, with 8 bases in the middle. This CDR3 is built from 14 residues. Germline CDR1 SGDLS, CDR2 YYNGEE. The CDR3: CASSVEGTGNTIYF. The CDR3 DNA reads TGTGCCAGCAGCGTAGAAGGGACAGGAAACACCATATATTTT.

J is TRBJ1-1 and V is TRBV9; no firm D call. Germline V gene lookup returns CDR1 SGDLS and CDR2 YYNGEE. The CDR3 runs to 13 residues. The V gene lost 0 bases and the J gene lost 8 bases, with 11 bases spanning the gap. CDR3 sequence reads: CASSVEGAAEAFF. The CDR3 DNA sequence: TGTGCCAGCAGCGTAGAGGGAGCGGCGGAAGCTTTCTTT. Looking up the rest from reference TRBV9 and TRBJ1-1 gives the full variable domain: DSGVTQTPKHLITATGQRVTLRCSPRSGDLSVYWYQQSLDQGLQFLIQYYNGEERAKGNILERFSAQQFPDLHSELNLSSLELGDSALYFCASSVEGAAEAFFGQGTRLTVV.

As regards this clone: The same CDR3 also results from other DNA sequences found in this sample. The chain combines TRBV30 with TRBJ1-5, with D possibly matching TRBD1 (5 bases). The CDR3 runs 13 residues. V lost 0 bases to trimming and J lost 4 bases, with 7 bases between them. The V gene's germline CDR1 is GTSNPN and CDR2 SVGIG (reference sequence). The CDR3 sequence is CAWSVSGNQPQHF. The CDR3 nucleotides are TGTGCCTGGAGTGTGTCAGGGAATCAGCCCCAGCATTTT.

The chain uses TRBV9 and TRBJ1-2; the D gene is possibly TRBD1 (6 bases). Germline CDR1 and CDR2: SGDLS and YYNGEE. V dropped 3 bases and J dropped 7 bases, with 13 bases sitting between them. The CDR3 covers 13 residues. In DNA form, the CDR3 reads TGTGCCAGCAGCGCAGGGGAACGGGGTGGCTACACCTTC. Translation gives CASSAGERGGYTF.

The J gene is TRBJ2-1, the V gene TRBV15, with TRBD2 matching 10 bases. In germline, CDR1 is LNHNV, CDR2 YYDKDF (reference sequence). CDR3 length equals 15 residues. V shed 1 base and J 6 bases; nucleotides not matched to a gene: 3. CDR3 residues: CATSRGASGSNEQFF. In DNA, the CDR3 is TGTGCCACCAGCAGAGGGGCTAGCGGGAGCAATGAGCAGTTCTTC. Full variable domain (outside the CDR3, taken from reference TRBV15 and TRBJ2-1): DAMVIQNPRYQVTQFGKPVTLSCSQTLNHNVMYWYQQKSSQAPKLLFHYYDKDFNNEADTPDNFQSRRPNTSFCFLDIRSPGLGDTAMYLCATSRGASGSNEQFFGPGTRLTVL.

This clone was picked up one time. The gene calls are TRBV10-3 and TRBJ2-1; 9 nucleotides match TRBD2. The germline V gene has CDR1 ENHRY and CDR2 SYGVKD. This CDR3 contains 16 residues. Germline trimming cut 6 bases from V and 4 bases from J; bases unmatched to any gene: 10. CDR3 DNA: TGTGCCATCAGCCGAAGTCCCCTAGCGGGATACAATGAGCAGTTCTTC. Translation gives CAISRSPLAGYNEQFF.

This chain connects TRBV5-6 to TRBJ2-3; 7 bases fit TRBD2. J was trimmed by 2 bases and V by 1 base; bases with no gene match: 7. CDR1 is SGHDT, CDR2 YYEEEE, per germline. The CDR3 totals 16 residues. The CDR3: CASSLWASGFTDTQYF. As DNA, the CDR3 is TGTGCCAGCAGCTTGTGGGCTAGCGGATTCACAGATACGCAGTATTTT.

The rearrangement links TRBV11-2 to TRBJ2-4; D not certain. Germline V gene lookup returns CDR1 SGHAT and CDR2 FQNNGV. Trimming removed 5 bases from V and 7 bases from J, with 9 bases in between. The CDR3 sequence is 12 residues long. CDR3 protein: CASSPRFNIQYF. For the CDR3, the DNA is TGTGCCAGCAGCCCCCGGTTCAACATTCAGTACTTC.

The chain couples TRBV9 to TRBJ2-1, with 8 bases identical to TRBD2. Trimming removed 0 bases from V and 4 bases from J; junction bases left unmatched: 9. Germline V gives CDR1 SGDLS, CDR2 YYNGEE. This CDR3 spans 17 amino acids. The CDR3 reads CASSVAGRGGRYNEQFF. As DNA, the CDR3 is TGTGCCAGCAGCGTAGCGGGGAGGGGCGGGAGGTACAATGAGCAGTTCTTC.

The chain recombines TRBV7-9 with TRBJ1-6; no reliable D call. Germline-derived CDR1 and CDR2 are SEHNR and FQNEAQ (reference sequence). This CDR3 has 14 amino acids. V gave up 0 bases and J gave up 7 bases, with 7 bases separating them. Here the CDR3 reads CASSLAMRNSPLHF. CDR3 nucleotides: TGTGCCAGCAGCTTAGCGATGAGGAATTCACCCCTCCACTTT.

This clone was found once. Sequence at one end of the junction differs from germline and may be a read error. The CDR3 DNA reads as TGCGCCAGCAGCTTGTTACCGGGACAGGCTAACTACAAGCAGTACTTC. Translated: CASSLLPGQANYKQYF. The genes are TRBV5-1 and TRBJ2-7; TRBD1 aligns across 8 bases. Germline V CDR1 and CDR2: SGHRS, YFSETQ. The length of the CDR3 is 16 residues.

This clone has just a few counts. This chain links TRBV4-1 with TRBJ1-2, with D perhaps matching TRBD1 (6 bases). CDR3 length: 14 residues. V was cut by 3 bases and J by 6 bases, with 14 bases left in between. The germline V gene has CDR1 MGHRA and CDR2 YSYEKL. The chain's CDR3 is CASSHGRGFDGYTF. CDR3 DNA: TGCGCCAGCAGCCACGGCAGGGGTTTCGATGGCTACACCTTC.

This chain joins TRBV7-9 and TRBJ2-3; D ambiguous. Trimming took off 8 bases at V and 4 bases at J, with 7 bases between the two ends. Germline CDR1 reads SEHNR; CDR2 reads FQNEAQ (reference sequence). CDR3 size: 11 residues. The CDR3 region has the DNA TGTGCCAGCCCCCTTGCAGATACGCAGTATTTT. This sequence encodes CASPLADTQYF.

The chain joins TRBV30 to TRBJ1-2, with 7 bases identical to TRBD1. The trim removed 3 bases at V and 2 bases at J, leaving 9 bases unmatched. The CDR3 runs to 15 residues. Per the germline V gene, CDR1 is GTSNPN and CDR2 is SVGIG (reference sequence). In nucleotides, the CDR3 is TGTGCCTGGAGAACCCCTGGGACAGCCAACTATGGCTACACCTTC. This encodes CAWRTPGTANYGYTF. Full variable domain (remainder filled in from reference TRBV30 and TRBJ1-2): SQTIHQWPATLVQPVGSPLSLECTVEGTSNPNLYWYRQAAGRGLQLLFYSVGIGQISSEVPQNLSASRPQDRQFILSSKKLLLSDSGFYLCAWRTPGTANYGYTFGSGTRLTVV.

The V call is TRBV6-5, the J call TRBJ2-1, with D possibly TRBD1 on 7 matching bases. The germline V and J ends were trimmed by 7 bases and 5 bases, with 18 bases remaining between them. The length of the CDR3 is 15 residues. Germline CDR1 is MNHEY and CDR2 is SVGAGI. The CDR3 bases are TGTGCCAGCATCCCAGGGGGGAGTCGCGACAATGAGCAGTTCTTC. Amino acid sequence: CASIPGGSRDNEQFF.

The chain recombines TRBV19 with TRBJ1-5; 8 bases align to TRBD1. The ends lost 1 base at V and 7 bases at J; junction bases unmatched: 9. The CDR3 is 16 residues long. The germline gives CDR1 LNHDA, CDR2 SQIVND (reference sequence). The CDR3 sequence: CASSIAFGTGGQPQHF. The CDR3, as DNA: TGTGCCAGTAGTATAGCTTTTGGTACAGGGGGACAGCCCCAGCATTTT.

This clone was observed a few times. This chain connects TRBV6-6 to TRBJ1-2; no firm D call. In germline, CDR1 is MNHNY, CDR2 SVGAGI (reference sequence). The CDR3 is 15 amino acids. Trimming cost V 1 base and J 6 bases, with 15 bases left between them. The CDR3 region has the DNA TGTGCCAGCAGTTACTTTATAGCAGCCTCCGATGGCTACACCTTC. Translated, it gives CASSYFIAASDGYTF.

CDR3 protein: CASSARGISTDTQYF. In DNA, the CDR3 is TGTGCCAGCAGCGCCAGGGGAATCAGCACAGATACGCAGTATTTT. V gene TRBV9 combines with J gene TRBJ2-3; D is perhaps TRBD1 (6 bases). The CDR3 is 15 residues long. Germline-derived CDR1 and CDR2 are SGDLS and YYNGEE. V was trimmed by 3 bases and J by 0 bases, leaving 11 bases between them.

The chain is built from TRBV28 and TRBJ1-5; 10 nucleotides agree with TRBD1. This CDR3 is 16 amino acids long. CDR1 is MDHEN, CDR2 SYDVKM, per germline. J lost 6 bases, V lost 5 bases, and 10 bases had no gene match. The CDR3 region has the DNA TGTGCCAGCAGTCCGAGGACAGGGGGTAAAAGTCAGCCCCAGCATTTT. It codes for CASSPRTGGKSQPQHF.